The 13 T cell receptor beta chains presented below share a single source sample, sequenced in a study of shared clonotypes between healthy human individuals. The naive CD8 population came from CD45RO-negative cells selected for CCR7, without terminally differentiated effector memory CD45RA+ cells. Clones were sequenced by immunoSEQ multiplex PCR, and TCRdb holds only the in-frame ones, with some missing. The profile shows hundreds of thousands of clones, roughly 94% of them singletons. The sequenced sample consisted of naive CD8+ T cells sorted from blood. Receptors were obtained from a man younger than 45 in good health.

The chain has TRBV7-9 and TRBJ2-2; D possibly corresponds to TRBD1 (5 bases). Trimming took off 3 bases at V and 7 bases at J, with 21 bases between the two ends. Germline V gene lookup returns CDR1 SEHNR and CDR2 FQNEAQ (reference sequence). This CDR3 region has 17 residues. The CDR3 spells CASSFFQGDIIFGELFF. The CDR3 region has the DNA TGTGCCAGCAGCTTTTTCCAGGGCGATATTATCTTCGGGGAGCTGTTTTTT.

J is TRBJ1-2 and V is TRBV11-2, with 12 bases fitting TRBD1. There are 15 residues in the CDR3. Losses at the gene ends were 3 bases for V and 8 bases for J; bases not matched to a gene: 7. Germline-derived CDR1 and CDR2 are SGHAT and FQNNGV. The chain's CDR3 is CASSFSGTGGEGYTF. The CDR3 region has the DNA TGTGCCAGCAGCTTCTCCGGGACAGGGGGCGAGGGCTACACCTTC. Using reference TRBV11-2 and TRBJ1-2 for the parts outside the CDR3, the full variable domain is EAGVAQSPRYKIIEKRQSVAFWCNPISGHATLYWYQQILGQGPKLLIQFQNNGVVDDSQLPKDRFSAERLKGVDSTLKIQPAKLEDSAVYLCASSFSGTGGEGYTFGSGTRLTVV.

CDR3 in amino acids: CASSVGWGSYEQYF. The CDR3 DNA sequence: TGTGCCAGCAGCGTAGGGTGGGGTTCCTACGAGCAGTACTTC. This chain uses TRBV9 with TRBJ2-7, with D unclear. Per the germline V gene, CDR1 is SGDLS and CDR2 is YYNGEE. V lost 0 bases, J lost 1 base, and 8 bases lay in between. The CDR3 consists of 14 residues.

The CDR3 loop is CASSQLTSGRHEQYF. DNA for the CDR3: TGCGCCAGCAGCCAGTTGACTAGCGGGAGGCACGAGCAGTACTTC. V gene TRBV4-1 combines with J gene TRBJ2-7, with 13 bases identical to TRBD2. J was trimmed by 5 bases and V by 3 bases; bases with no gene match: 4. The length of the CDR3 is 15 residues. CDR1 and CDR2 (germline): MGHRA, YSYEKL.

The chain is built from TRBV4-1 and TRBJ1-2; a possible D gene is TRBD1 (5 bases). The ends were cut back, 1 base at V and 8 bases at J, with 11 bases in the middle. CDR1 is MGHRA and CDR2 is YSYEKL in the germline V gene. The CDR3 totals 13 residues. The CDR3 is CASSQGVREGYTF. The CDR3, as DNA: TGCGCCAGCAGCCAAGGAGTCAGGGAAGGCTACACCTTC.

The chain joins TRBV27 to TRBJ1-1; a weak D match, TRBD1 (5 bases). CDR1 and CDR2 (germline): MNHEY, SMNVEV (reference sequence). This CDR3 has 13 amino acids. Deletions cut 5 bases from V and 3 bases from J, with 10 bases between. The DNA for the CDR3 is TGTGCCAGCAGTAGGGACGGTTACACTGAAGCTTTCTTT. Its translation: CASSRDGYTEAFF.

V is TRBV15 and J is TRBJ2-7; no definite D call. The germline V and J ends were trimmed by 5 bases and 3 bases, with 17 bases remaining between them. The CDR3 is 15 residues long. The germline V gene encodes CDR1 LNHNV and CDR2 YYDKDF (reference sequence). The CDR3 sequence: CATSPGVGMVYEQYF. The CDR3 nucleotides read TGTGCCACCAGCCCTGGGGTGGGCATGGTCTACGAGCAGTACTTC.

Note on this clone: In the same sample, other DNA sequences code for this CDR3. The chain carries TRBV19 and TRBJ2-7; no clear D gene. Germline lookup yields CDR1 LNHDA and CDR2 SQIVND (reference sequence). The CDR3 runs to 13 residues. Trimming pared 3 bases from V and 2 bases from J, leaving 8 bases between. In DNA, the CDR3 is TGTGCCAGTAGTATGGGCCAAGCCTACGAGCAGTACTTC. Translating gives CASSMGQAYEQYF.

The chain carries TRBV27 and TRBJ2-1; no definite D call. V lost 7 bases to trimming and J lost 3 bases, with 10 bases between them. CDR1 is MNHEY and CDR2 is SMNVEV in the germline V gene (reference sequence). CDR3 size: 13 residues. The CDR3 loop reads CASTESIYNEQFF. As DNA, the CDR3 is TGTGCCAGCACTGAGAGTATCTACAATGAGCAGTTCTTC.

This clone was seen at least ten times. In the same sample, other DNA sequences code for this CDR3. The chain uses TRBV11-2 and TRBJ1-2; TRBD1 is a possible D gene (6 bases). V was pared by 4 bases and J by 7 bases, with 19 bases between. Germline values: CDR1 SGHAT, CDR2 FQNNGV. The CDR3 contains 15 residues. CDR3 amino acids: CASSSKGGGLGGYTF. The DNA of the CDR3 is TGTGCCAGCAGCTCAAAAGGTGGGGGGCTCGGTGGCTACACCTTC.

The J gene is TRBJ1-1, the V gene TRBV5-4; no definite D call. The CDR3 contains 13 residues. Deletions cut 1 base from V and 1 base from J, with 5 bases between. Germline-derived CDR1 and CDR2 are SGHNT and YYREEE (reference sequence). Here the CDR3 DNA reads TGTGCCAGCAGCTTGTCGGAGAACACTGAAGCTTTCTTT. This gives the protein CASSLSENTEAFF.

This chain connects TRBV6-5 to TRBJ1-1; D is ambiguous. The V and J ends lost 8 bases and 1 base respectively, with 11 bases between them. Per the germline V gene, CDR1 is MNHEY and CDR2 is SVGAGI. The CDR3 runs to 13 residues. In DNA form, the CDR3 reads TGTGCCAGCCAACCGGACGGGAACACTGAAGCTTTCTTT. Protein sequence: CASQPDGNTEAFF.

The rearrangement uses TRBV27 and TRBJ2-7; 10 nucleotides align to TRBD2. The germline gives CDR1 MNHEY, CDR2 SMNVEV (reference sequence). The CDR3 contains 16 residues. Losses at the gene ends were 4 bases for V and 6 bases for J; bases not matched to a gene: 12. For the CDR3, the DNA is TGTGCCAGCAGTTCCCTCTCTAGCGGGAGTCCGCTCGAGCAGTACTTC. It specifies CASSSLSSGSPLEQYF.